This T cell receptor (beta chain) was sequenced in a study of blood T cell repertoires in COVID-19. Trimming removed 4 bases at V and 4 bases at J, with 14 bases between. CDR1 SGHRS and CDR2 YFSETQ come from the germline V gene. The CDR3 contains 14 residues. The assay was immunoSEQ multiplex PCR, and TCRdb's table has in-frame clones only and misses some. The sample has 130,000 or so clones, 86% seen once. The sample comprised peripheral blood. This chain uses TRBV5-1 with TRBJ2-5, with a weak D call TRBD1 (5 bases). The receptor comes from a woman aged 55-70 years with acute or convalescent COVID-19. The CDR3 bases are TGCGCCAGCAGCCGGTCCCTCCAGGGAGAGACCCAGTACTTC. The encoded protein is CASSRSLQGETQYF.